This T cell receptor (beta chain) derives from a study of T-cell reconstitution after alpha-beta-depleted transplantation in children. The junction had 3 bases not matched to a gene; V was cut back by 3 bases and J by 6 bases. The germline V gene has CDR1 SGHTA and CDR2 FQGTGA. The CDR3 spans 13 residues. Unique molecular identifiers were incorporated into the prepared TCRbeta library. TCRdb redid the calling of the PCR reads with MiXCR, one entry per CDR3 protein. This sample has 230,000 or so distinct CDR3 sequences, with 12% found just once. The chain joins TRBV7-3 to TRBJ2-7, with 9 positions matching TRBD1. Sequences were derived from PBMCs from the stem cell graft donor, sampled from the stem cell graft. This TCR was sampled from a human donor who donated a stem cell graft to a child with acute lymphoblastic leukemia. CDR3 in amino acids: CASSLGQGVEQYF. CDR3 DNA: TGTGCCAGCAGCTTGGGACAGGGTGTCGAGCAGTACTTC. The variable domain in full, with the rest retrieved from reference TRBV7-3 and TRBJ2-7, is GAGVSQTPSNKVTEKGKYVELRCDPISGHTALYWYRQSLGQGPEFLIYFQGTGAADDSGLPNDRFFAVRPEGSVSTLKIQRTERGDSAVYLCASSLGQGVEQYFGPGTRLTVT.